Sequencing of this T cell receptor beta chain was carried out in a study of PD-1 blockade in classical Hodgkin lymphoma. Autologous stem cell transplantation was followed by relapse in every patient, and brentuximab vedotin exposure varied. Complete response, partial response or progressive disease made up the best responses. Data came from immunoSEQ multiplex PCR; TCRdb stores just in-frame clones and leaves some out. The sample has tens of thousands of clones, approximately 88% seen once. Study findings and constraints: Newly diagnosed patients had baseline TCR diversity that was reportedly lower than that of healthy donors. With CD4+ cells, TCR diversity rose significantly by C4D1, but not with CD8+ cells.

The germline V gene encodes CDR1 SNHLY and CDR2 FYNNEI. The CDR3 spans 14 residues. Trimming stripped 7 bases from V and 7 bases from J, with 16 bases between. On this clone: Its matching antigen is unknown.

The source is a human donor with classical Hodgkin lymphoma. The source was peripheral blood mononuclear cells (PBMCs), collected at baseline. The V call is TRBV2, the J call TRBJ2-2, with TRBD2 as a possible D gene (6 bases). DNA of the CDR3: TGTGCCAGCAAGAACGGGGGAGCGGGCGGGGAGCTGTTTTTT. As protein: CASKNGGAGGELFF.